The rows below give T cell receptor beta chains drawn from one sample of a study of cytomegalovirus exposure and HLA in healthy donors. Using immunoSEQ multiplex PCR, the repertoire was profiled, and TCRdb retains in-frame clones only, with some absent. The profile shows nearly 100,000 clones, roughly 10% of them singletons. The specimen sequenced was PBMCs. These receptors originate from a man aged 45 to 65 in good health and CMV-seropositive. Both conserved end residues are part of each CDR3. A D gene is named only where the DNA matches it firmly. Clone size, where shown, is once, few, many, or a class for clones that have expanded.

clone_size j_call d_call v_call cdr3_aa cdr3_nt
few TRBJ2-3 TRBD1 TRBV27 CASSPRDRLLTDTQYF TGTGCCAGCAGTCCCAGGGACAGACTCCTTACAGATACGCAGTATTTT
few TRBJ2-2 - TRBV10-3 CAISSGQRNTGELFF TGTGCCATCAGTTCCGGACAGAGAAACACCGGGGAGCTGTTTTTT
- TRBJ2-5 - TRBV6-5 CASSYSSFRETQYF TGTGCCAGCAGTTACTCGTCGTTCCGGGAGACCCAGTACTTC
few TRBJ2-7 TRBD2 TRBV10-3 CAISGKGGRTLSYEQYF TGTGCCATCAGTGGGAAGGGCGGGAGGACGCTCTCCTACGAGCAGTACTTC
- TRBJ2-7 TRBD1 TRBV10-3 CAISESMTGQDEQYF TGTGCCATCAGTGAGTCGATGACGGGACAGGATGAGCAGTACTTC
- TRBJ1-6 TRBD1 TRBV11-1 CASSFRQGAISPLHF TGTGCCAGCAGCTTCAGGCAGGGGGCAATTTCACCCCTCCACTTT
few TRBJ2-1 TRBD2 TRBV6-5 CASYGSGRIYNEQFF TGTGCCAGCTACGGTAGCGGGAGGATCTACAATGAGCAGTTCTTC
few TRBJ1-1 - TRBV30 CAWNIAGGNTEAFF TGTGCCTGGAACATAGCGGGAGGTAACACTGAAGCTTTCTTT
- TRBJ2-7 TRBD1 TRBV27 CASSFSTGGLYEQYF TGTGCCAGCAGTTTCTCAACAGGGGGGCTCTACGAGCAGTACTTC
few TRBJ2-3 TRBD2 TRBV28 CASSLIPSGRGDTQYF TGTGCCAGCAGTTTAATTCCTAGCGGGAGGGGAGATACGCAGTATTTT
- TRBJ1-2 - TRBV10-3 CASSPGQGGTGGYTF TGTGCCTCTTCCCCAGGGCAGGGAGGGACTGGCGGCTACACCTTC
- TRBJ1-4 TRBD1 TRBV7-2 CASTRYRGEKLFF TGTGCCAGCACCCGATACAGGGGTGAAAAACTGTTTTTT
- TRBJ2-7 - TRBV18 CASSASLPSYEQYF TGTGCCAGCTCAGCGTCACTCCCCTCCTACGAGCAGTACTTC
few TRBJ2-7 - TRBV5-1 CASSSTDPFYEQYF TGCGCCAGCAGCTCGACAGACCCCTTCTACGAGCAGTACTTC
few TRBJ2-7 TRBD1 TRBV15 CATSRDDRDAYEQYF TGTGCCACCAGCAGAGATGACAGGGATGCCTACGAGCAGTACTTC
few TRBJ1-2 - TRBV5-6 CASSARRADGYTF TGTGCCAGCAGCGCACGCAGGGCGGATGGCTACACCTTC
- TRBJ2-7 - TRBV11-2 CASSLLDSYEQYF TGTGCCAGCAGCTTACTAGACTCCTACGAGCAGTACTTC
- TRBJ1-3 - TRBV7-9 CASSLGRANSGNTIYF TGTGCCAGCAGCCTAGGGAGGGCGAATAGTGGAAACACCATATATTTT
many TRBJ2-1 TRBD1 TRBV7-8 CASSERTGFVNEQFF TGTGCCAGCAGCGAGAGGACAGGGTTCGTGAATGAGCAGTTCTTC
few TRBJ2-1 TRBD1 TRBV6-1 CASSERFSGDRYNEQFF TGTGCCAGCAGTGAACGTTTTTCGGGGGACAGGTACAATGAGCAGTTCTTC
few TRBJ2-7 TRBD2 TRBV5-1 CASSWTSGRWNEQYF TGCGCCAGCAGCTGGACTAGCGGGAGATGGAACGAGCAGTACTTC
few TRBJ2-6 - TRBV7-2 CASSLAHRVSGANVLTF TGTGCCAGCAGCTTAGCCCACAGAGTCTCTGGGGCCAACGTCCTGACTTTC
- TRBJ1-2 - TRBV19 CASSPPRDIHGYTF TGTGCCAGTAGTCCTCCGAGGGACATTCATGGCTACACCTTC
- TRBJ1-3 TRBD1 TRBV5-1 CASSSGGAGNTIYF TGCGCCAGCAGTTCAGGGGGAGCTGGAAACACCATATATTTT
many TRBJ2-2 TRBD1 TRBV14 CASSQRLGQSNTGELFF TGTGCCAGCAGCCAAAGGTTGGGACAGTCTAACACCGGGGAGCTGTTTTTT
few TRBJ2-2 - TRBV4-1 CASSQNSGWNTGELFF TGCGCCAGCAGCCAAAATAGCGGCTGGAACACCGGGGAGCTGTTTTTT
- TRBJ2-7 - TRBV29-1 CSVTVVYEQYF TGCAGCGTGACAGTAGTTTACGAGCAGTACTTC
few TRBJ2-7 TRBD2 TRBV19 CASSIGGRAYEQYF TGTGCCAGTAGTATAGGTGGGAGGGCCTACGAGCAGTACTTC
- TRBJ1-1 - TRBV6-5 CASSYHRGQNTEAFF TGTGCCAGCAGTTACCACAGAGGGCAGAACACTGAAGCTTTCTTT
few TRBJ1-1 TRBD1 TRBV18 CASSPRTGRGRGNTEAFF TGTGCCAGCTCACCGCGGACAGGTCGGGGGAGAGGGAACACTGAAGCTTTCTTT
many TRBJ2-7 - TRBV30 CACEPDSSYEQYF TGTGCCTGCGAACCGGACAGTTCCTACGAGCAGTACTTC
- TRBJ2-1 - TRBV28 CASTWGLHNEQFF TGTGCCAGCACATGGGGGCTTCACAATGAGCAGTTCTTC
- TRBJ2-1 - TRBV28 CASTPDYSYNEQFF TGTGCCAGCACTCCTGACTACTCCTACAATGAGCAGTTCTTC
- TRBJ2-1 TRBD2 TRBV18 CASSPSGGNNEQFF TGTGCCAGCTCACCGTCGGGGGGAAACAATGAGCAGTTCTTC
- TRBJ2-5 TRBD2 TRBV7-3 CASSLRGTRGPETQYF TGTGCCAGCAGCTTAAGAGGGACTAGGGGACCAGAGACCCAGTACTTC
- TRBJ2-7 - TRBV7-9 CASSKRERAFEQYF TGTGCCAGCAGCAAACGGGAAAGGGCTTTCGAGCAGTACTTC
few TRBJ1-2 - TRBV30 CAWMEEGDLFYGYTF TGTGCCTGGATGGAAGAGGGGGATCTATTCTATGGCTACACCTTC
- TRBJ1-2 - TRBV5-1 CASSLEGANYGYTF TGCGCCAGCAGCTTGGAAGGAGCTAACTATGGCTACACCTTC
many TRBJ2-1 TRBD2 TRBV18 CASSPGGYEQFF TGTGCCAGCTCACCGGGAGGGTATGAGCAGTTCTTC
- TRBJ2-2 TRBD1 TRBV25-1 CASSGERTGANTGELFF TGTGCCAGCAGTGGCGAACGGACAGGGGCGAACACCGGGGAGCTGTTTTTT